Listed below are T cell receptor beta chains from one sample, sequenced in a study of T cell repertoires in cytomegalovirus infection. TCRdb re-called the reads through MiXCR, storing one row per CDR3 protein. Of around 200,000 distinct CDR3 sequences in the sample, 17% are singletons; the top ten hold almost 25%. Source material: CD8+ T cells from PBMCs. The receptors come from a human donor in good health (CMV status not recorded). Some clones in this sample may be carry-over from other donors' samples. Each CDR3 is given with its conserved first and last residue. A D gene is named only where the DNA matches it firmly. Clone size is stated in some rows and not others, as once, few, many or a class when expanded.

v_gene,d_gene,j_gene,abundance,CDR3nt,CDR3aa
TRBV30,.,TRBJ1-4,.,TGTGCCTGGGGAAGGAGGGGGATAAATGAAAAACTGTTTTTT,CAWGRRGINEKLFF
TRBV7-6,.,TRBJ1-1,.,TGTGCCAGCAGCCCCATGGGGAACACTGAAGCTTTCTTT,CASSPMGNTEAFF
TRBV6-1,.,TRBJ2-5,.,TGTGCCAGCAGCAGGGGGGACGAGACCCAGTACTTC,CASSRGDETQYF
TRBV6-5,TRBD1,TRBJ2-7,.,TGTGCCAGCAGTTCGGACAGGGTCGAGCAGTACTTC,CASSSDRVEQYF
TRBV20-1,.,TRBJ1-1,few,TGCAGTGCTGGACTAACTGCGAACACTGAAGCTTTCTTT,CSAGLTANTEAFF
TRBV4-2,TRBD1,TRBJ2-1,.,TGTGCCAGCAGCCAGTACAGGGGAAATGAGCAGTTCTTC,CASSQYRGNEQFF
TRBV29-1,.,TRBJ1-1,few,TGCAGCGTCCGACTTGAGGGCACTGAAGCTTTCTTT,CSVRLEGTEAFF
TRBV7-2,.,TRBJ2-3,.,TGTGCCAGCAGCTTAGAAGGGGGGCGAGATACGCAGTATTTT,CASSLEGGRDTQYF
TRBV3-1,TRBD2,TRBJ2-2,few,TGTGCCAGCAGCCCCCGGTGGTCGGGAGGGTCGACCGGGGAGCTGTTTTTT,CASSPRWSGGSTGELFF
TRBV7-9,.,TRBJ2-7,few,TGTGCCAGCAGCTTTTTGGGGGACGACTACGAGCAGTACTTC,CASSFLGDDYEQYF
TRBV4-3,.,TRBJ2-1,few,TGCGCCAGCAGCCAAAGACTAGGCCTAAAACTATACAATGAGCAGTTCTTC,CASSQRLGLKLYNEQFF
TRBV28,.,TRBJ1-5,few,TGTGCCAGCAGAGATGGAGAGCATAGCAATCAGCCCCAGCATTTT,CASRDGEHSNQPQHF
TRBV14,TRBD2,TRBJ2-1,few,TGTGCCAGCAGCCAAGAGGGAGCGGGGGGCTCCTACAATGAGCAGTTCTTC,CASSQEGAGGSYNEQFF
TRBV19,TRBD1,TRBJ2-1,.,TGTGCCAGTAGTATAGTGAACAGGGGTTACAATGAGCAGTTCTTC,CASSIVNRGYNEQFF
TRBV28,.,TRBJ2-1,few,TGTGCCAGCAGTTTACCACAGGGATTCTCCTACAATGAGCAGTTCTTC,CASSLPQGFSYNEQFF
TRBV12-3/TRBV12-4,TRBD2,TRBJ2-3,few,TGTGCCAGCAGCACTAGCGGGTTTCGCACAGATACGCAGTATTTT,CASSTSGFRTDTQYF
TRBV7-6,.,TRBJ1-4,.,TGTGCCAGCAGCTTCAGGACGATAGATGCAACTAATGAAAAACTGTTTTTT,CASSFRTIDATNEKLFF
TRBV6-2/TRBV6-3,TRBD1,TRBJ1-2,few,TGTGCCAGCAGTTTCGGACAGGGCGACTATGGCTACACCTTC,CASSFGQGDYGYTF
TRBV13,TRBD1,TRBJ1-1,.,TGTGCCAGCAGCTCAGGGACAGGGGACGCTTTCTTT,CASSSGTGDAFF
TRBV6-5,TRBD2,TRBJ2-1,.,TGTGCCAGCAGTTCCGTCCGGGGGGTGTACAATGAGCAGTTCTTC,CASSSVRGVYNEQFF
TRBV12-3/TRBV12-4,TRBD2,TRBJ2-1,.,TGTGCCAGCACCTTGACTAGCGTCGACAATGAGCAGTTCTTC,CASTLTSVDNEQFF
TRBV27,TRBD1,TRBJ2-2,.,TGTGCCAGCAGTTTATTCGGACAGGGGGCGCGGAACACCGGGGAGCTGTTTTTT,CASSLFGQGARNTGELFF
TRBV7-6,TRBD1,TRBJ2-7,.,TGTGCCAGCAGCTTAGAAGGACAGGGTTCGCCAGAGCAGTACTTC,CASSLEGQGSPEQYF
TRBV20-1,TRBD1,TRBJ1-2,few,TGCAGTGCTAGGGACAGGGGGCGGGTGGGCTATGGCTACACCTTC,CSARDRGRVGYGYTF
TRBV11-2,TRBD2,TRBJ2-5,few,TGTGCCAGCAGCACGGGAGGAGAGACCCAGTACTTC,CASSTGGETQYF
TRBV4-1,.,TRBJ2-1,.,TGCGCCAGCAGCCAAGATGGGACCTACAATGAGCAGTTCTTC,CASSQDGTYNEQFF
TRBV7-2,TRBD2,TRBJ2-7,.,TGTGCCAGCAGCCGACTAGCGGGGGCCGAGCAGTACTTC,CASSRLAGAEQYF
TRBV27,TRBD2,TRBJ2-1,.,TGTGCCAGCAGCTCCGGGACTAGCACCTACAATGAGCAGTTCTTC,CASSSGTSTYNEQFF
TRBV4-3,.,TRBJ1-6,few,TGCGCCAGCAGCCAAGAGGGGCAGGCGTTTTATAATTCACCCCTCCACTTT,CASSQEGQAFYNSPLHF
TRBV20-1,.,TRBJ1-4,.,TGCAGTGCAACATGGACAGAAGCGTATGAAAAACTGTTTTTT,CSATWTEAYEKLFF
TRBV7-2,.,TRBJ1-6,.,TGTGCCAGCAGCCACAGGACATTCGGTTCTAATTCACCCCTCCACTTT,CASSHRTFGSNSPLHF
TRBV7-9,.,TRBJ2-1,.,TGTGCCAGCAGCCTGGGTCAGGGACTGTACAATGAGCAGTTCTTC,CASSLGQGLYNEQFF
TRBV7-9,.,TRBJ2-3,.,TGTGCCAGCAGCCGTCTCCCTGGTCCCAGCACAGATACGCAGTATTTT,CASSRLPGPSTDTQYF
TRBV4-1,.,TRBJ2-1,.,TGCGCCAGCAGCCAAGATCCAGGGGCGGGCAATGAGCAGTTCTTC,CASSQDPGAGNEQFF
TRBV11-3,.,TRBJ2-1,many,TGTGCCAGCAGCCCCGCTGACTACGCCCAGCATGAGCAGTTCTTC,CASSPADYAQHEQFF